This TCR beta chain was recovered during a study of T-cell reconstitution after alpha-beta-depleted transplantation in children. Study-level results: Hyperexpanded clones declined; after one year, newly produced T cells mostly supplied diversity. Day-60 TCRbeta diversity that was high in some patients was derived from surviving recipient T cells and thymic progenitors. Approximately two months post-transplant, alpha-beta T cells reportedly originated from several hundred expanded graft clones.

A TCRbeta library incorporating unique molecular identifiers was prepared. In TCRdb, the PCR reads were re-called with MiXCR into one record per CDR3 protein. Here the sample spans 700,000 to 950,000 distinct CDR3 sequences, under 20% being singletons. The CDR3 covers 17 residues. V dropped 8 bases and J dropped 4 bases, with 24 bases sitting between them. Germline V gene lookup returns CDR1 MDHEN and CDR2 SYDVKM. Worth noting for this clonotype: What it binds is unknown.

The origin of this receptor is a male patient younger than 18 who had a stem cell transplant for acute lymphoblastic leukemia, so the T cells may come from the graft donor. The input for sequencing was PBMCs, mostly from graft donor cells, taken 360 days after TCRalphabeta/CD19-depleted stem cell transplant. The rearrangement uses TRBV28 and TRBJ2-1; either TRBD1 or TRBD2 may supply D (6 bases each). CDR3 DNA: TGTGCCAGCTTTAGTTTCGATTTTGGGGGGCCGTACAATGAGCAGTTCTTC. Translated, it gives CASFSFDFGGPYNEQFF.